The TCR beta chain described here comes from a study of blood T cell repertoires in COVID-19. Study-wide context: The cDNA or gDNA used as material had been derived from T cells, B-cell-depleted T cells, or PBMCs.

The CDR3 extends over 14 amino acids. V shed 1 base and J 9 bases; nucleotides not matched to a gene: 6. Germline values: CDR1 LGHNA, CDR2 YNFKEQ. Only in-frame clones appear in the TCRdb table, and some are missing; sequencing was by immunoSEQ multiplex PCR. Counted here are 250,000 or so clones, 86% occurring once; the ten biggest clones make up about 8.7%. This receptor was obtained from a man in his forties with active or convalescent COVID-19. The specimen sequenced was peripheral blood. The V and J genes are TRBV4-2 and TRBJ2-1; 7 bases are a match to TRBD2. The CDR3: CASSQGLADPEQFF. The CDR3 bases are TGTGCCAGCAGCCAAGGACTAGCAGACCCTGAGCAGTTCTTC.